This T cell receptor (beta chain) was recorded in a study of blood T cell repertoires in COVID-19. Study details: COVID-19 samples from acute and convalescent phases originated in the United States, Italy and Spain. Nucleic acid was either cDNA or gDNA, and it came from T cells, B-cell-depleted T cells, or PBMCs.

Trimming removed 0 bases from V and 1 base from J, with 9 bases in between. Looked up from germline, CDR1 is SGHDT and CDR2 is YYEEEE. The CDR3 is 15 amino acids. Authors' analysis steps: Counts of nucleated cells, estimated from reference gene primer amplification, were obtained. Using immunoSEQ multiplex PCR, the repertoire was profiled, and TCRdb retains in-frame clones only, with some absent. Clone size and the V and J calls come from that table; the DNA yielded D and trimming. The data contain approximately 110,000 clones, 85% to 90% of them singletons. The material sequenced was peripheral blood. This receptor was identified in a human donor in a cohort sampled during active COVID-19. The chain combines TRBV5-6 with TRBJ2-3; no clear D. The CDR3 coding sequence is TGTGCCAGCAGCTTGGGAGGCGTGGGCACAGATACGCAGTATTTT. Its translation is CASSLGGVGTDTQYF.